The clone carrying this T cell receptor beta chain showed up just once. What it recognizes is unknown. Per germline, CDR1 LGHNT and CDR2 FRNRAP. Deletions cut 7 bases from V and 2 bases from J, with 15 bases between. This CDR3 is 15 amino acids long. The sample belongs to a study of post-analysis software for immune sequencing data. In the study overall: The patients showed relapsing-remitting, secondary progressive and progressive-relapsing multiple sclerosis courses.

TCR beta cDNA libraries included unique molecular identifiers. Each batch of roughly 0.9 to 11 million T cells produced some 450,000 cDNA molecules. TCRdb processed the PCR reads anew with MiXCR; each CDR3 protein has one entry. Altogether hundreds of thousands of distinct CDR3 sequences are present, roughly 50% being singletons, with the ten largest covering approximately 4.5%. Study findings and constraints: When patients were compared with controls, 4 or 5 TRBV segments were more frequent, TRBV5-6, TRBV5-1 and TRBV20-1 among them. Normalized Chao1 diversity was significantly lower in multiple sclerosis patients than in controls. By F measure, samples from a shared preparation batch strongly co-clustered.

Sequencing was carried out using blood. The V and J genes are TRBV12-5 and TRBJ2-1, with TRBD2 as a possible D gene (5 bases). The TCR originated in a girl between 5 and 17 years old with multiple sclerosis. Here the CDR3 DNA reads TGTGCTAGTGCCAACGGACTGGCTACCTACAATGAGCAGTTCTTC. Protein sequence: CASANGLATYNEQFF.